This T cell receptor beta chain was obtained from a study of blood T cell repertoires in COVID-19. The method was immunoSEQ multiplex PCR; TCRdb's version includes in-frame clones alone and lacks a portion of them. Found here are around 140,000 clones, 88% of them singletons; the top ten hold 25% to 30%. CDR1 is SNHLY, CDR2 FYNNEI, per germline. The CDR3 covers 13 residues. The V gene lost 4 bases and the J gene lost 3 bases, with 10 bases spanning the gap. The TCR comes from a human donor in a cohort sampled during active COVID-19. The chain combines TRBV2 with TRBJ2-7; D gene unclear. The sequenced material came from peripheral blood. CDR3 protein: CASSVDSIYEQYF. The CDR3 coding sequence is TGTGCCAGCAGTGTAGACTCCATCTACGAGCAGTACTTC.